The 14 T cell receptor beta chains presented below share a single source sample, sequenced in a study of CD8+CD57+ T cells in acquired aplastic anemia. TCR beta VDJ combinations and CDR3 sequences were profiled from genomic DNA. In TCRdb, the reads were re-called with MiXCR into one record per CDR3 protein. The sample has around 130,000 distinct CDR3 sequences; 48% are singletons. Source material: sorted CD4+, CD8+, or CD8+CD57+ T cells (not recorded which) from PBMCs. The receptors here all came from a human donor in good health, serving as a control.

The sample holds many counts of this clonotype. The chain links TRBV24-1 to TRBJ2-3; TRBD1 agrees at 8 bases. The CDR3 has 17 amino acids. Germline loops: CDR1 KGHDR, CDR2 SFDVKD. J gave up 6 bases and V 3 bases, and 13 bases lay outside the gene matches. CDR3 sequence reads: CATSDIYPGTGRDTQYF. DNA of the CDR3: TGTGCCACCAGTGATATCTACCCCGGGACAGGTCGCGATACGCAGTATTTT.

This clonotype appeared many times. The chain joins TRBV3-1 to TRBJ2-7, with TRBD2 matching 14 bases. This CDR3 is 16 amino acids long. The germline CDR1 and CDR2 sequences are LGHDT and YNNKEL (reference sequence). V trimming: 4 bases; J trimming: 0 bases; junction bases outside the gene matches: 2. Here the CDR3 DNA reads TGTGCCAGCAGCCCGGGACTAGCGGGGGCCTCCTACGAGCAGTACTTC. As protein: CASSPGLAGASYEQYF.

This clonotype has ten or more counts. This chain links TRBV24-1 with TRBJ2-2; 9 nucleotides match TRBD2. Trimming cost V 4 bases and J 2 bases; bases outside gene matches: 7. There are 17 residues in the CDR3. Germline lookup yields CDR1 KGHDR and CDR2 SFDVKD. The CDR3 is CATSDPATSGNTGELFF. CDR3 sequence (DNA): TGTGCCACCAGTGACCCTGCGACTAGCGGAAACACCGGGGAGCTGTTTTTT.

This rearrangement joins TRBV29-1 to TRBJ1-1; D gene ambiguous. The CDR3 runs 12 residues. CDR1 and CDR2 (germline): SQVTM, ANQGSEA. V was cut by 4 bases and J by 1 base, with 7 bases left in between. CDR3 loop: CSVGGQNTEAFF. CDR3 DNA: TGCAGCGTTGGAGGGCAGAACACTGAAGCTTTCTTT. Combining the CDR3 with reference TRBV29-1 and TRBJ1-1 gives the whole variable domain SAVISQKPSRDICQRGTSLTIQCQVDSQVTMMFWYRQQPGQSLTLIATANQGSEATYESGFVIDKFPISRPNLTFSTLTVSNMSPEDSSIYLCSVGGQNTEAFFGQGTRLTVV.

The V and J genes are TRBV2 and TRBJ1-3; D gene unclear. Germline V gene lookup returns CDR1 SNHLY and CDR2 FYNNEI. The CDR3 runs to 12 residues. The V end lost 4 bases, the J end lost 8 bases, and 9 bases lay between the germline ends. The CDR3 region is CASSAYTDTIYF. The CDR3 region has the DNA TGTGCCAGCAGTGCATACACGGACACCATATATTTT.

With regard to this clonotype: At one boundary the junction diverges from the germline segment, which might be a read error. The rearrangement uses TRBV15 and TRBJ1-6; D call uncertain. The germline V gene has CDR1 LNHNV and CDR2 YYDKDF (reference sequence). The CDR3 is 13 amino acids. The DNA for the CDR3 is TGTGCCACCAGCCGGAGTTATAATCCACCCCTCCACTTT. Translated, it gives CATSRSYNPPLHF.

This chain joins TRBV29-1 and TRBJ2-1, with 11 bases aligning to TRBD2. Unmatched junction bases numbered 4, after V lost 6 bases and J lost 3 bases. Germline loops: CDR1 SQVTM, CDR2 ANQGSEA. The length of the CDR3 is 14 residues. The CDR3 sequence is CSVIAGGYYNEQFF. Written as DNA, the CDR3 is TGCAGCGTCATAGCGGGGGGGTACTACAATGAGCAGTTCTTC.

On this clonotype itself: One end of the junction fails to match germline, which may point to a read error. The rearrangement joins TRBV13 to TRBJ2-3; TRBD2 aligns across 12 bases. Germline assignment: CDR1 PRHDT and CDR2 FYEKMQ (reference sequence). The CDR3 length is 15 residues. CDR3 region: CAISLAGGNTDTQYF. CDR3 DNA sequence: TGTGCCATCAGCCTAGCGGGAGGGAACACAGATACGCAGTATTTT.

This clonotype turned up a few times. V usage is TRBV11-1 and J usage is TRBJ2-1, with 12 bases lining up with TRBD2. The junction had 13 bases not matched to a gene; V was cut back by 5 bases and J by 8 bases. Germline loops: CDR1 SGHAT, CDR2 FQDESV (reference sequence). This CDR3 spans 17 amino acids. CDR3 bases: TGTGCCAGCAGCAAAAGACTAGCGGGGGACCCGACGGATGAGCAGTTCTTC. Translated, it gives CASSKRLAGDPTDEQFF.

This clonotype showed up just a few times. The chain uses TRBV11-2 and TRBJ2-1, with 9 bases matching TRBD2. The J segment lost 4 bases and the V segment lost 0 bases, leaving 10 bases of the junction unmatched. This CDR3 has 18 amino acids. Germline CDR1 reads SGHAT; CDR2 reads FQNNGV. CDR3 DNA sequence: TGTGCCAGCAGCTTAGATATGCCCAGCGGGGGGCTTTACAATGAGCAGTTCTTC. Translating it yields CASSLDMPSGGLYNEQFF. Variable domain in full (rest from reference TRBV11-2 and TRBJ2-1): EAGVAQSPRYKIIEKRQSVAFWCNPISGHATLYWYQQILGQGPKLLIQFQNNGVVDDSQLPKDRFSAERLKGVDSTLKIQPAKLEDSAVYLCASSLDMPSGGLYNEQFFGPGTRLTVL.

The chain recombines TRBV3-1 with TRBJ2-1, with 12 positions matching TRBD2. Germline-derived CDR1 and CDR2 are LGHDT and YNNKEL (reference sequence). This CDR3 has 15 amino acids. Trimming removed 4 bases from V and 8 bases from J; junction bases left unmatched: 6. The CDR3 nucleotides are TGTGCCAGCAGCCGCTCTAGCGGGGGGGTCGATGAGCAGTTCTTC. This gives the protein CASSRSSGGVDEQFF.

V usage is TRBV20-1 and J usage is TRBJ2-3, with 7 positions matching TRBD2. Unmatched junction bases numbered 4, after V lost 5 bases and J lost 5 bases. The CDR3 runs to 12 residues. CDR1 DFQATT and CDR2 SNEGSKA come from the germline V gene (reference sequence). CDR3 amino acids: CSAAGVVDTQYF. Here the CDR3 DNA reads TGCAGTGCTGCGGGAGTGGTAGATACGCAGTATTTT.

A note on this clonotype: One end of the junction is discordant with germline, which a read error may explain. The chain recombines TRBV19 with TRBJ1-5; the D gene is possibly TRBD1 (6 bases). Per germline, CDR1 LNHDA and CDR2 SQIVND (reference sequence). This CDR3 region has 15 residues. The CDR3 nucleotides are TGTGCCAGTAGTCCGACGCCAGGGGCCGTACAGCTCCAGCATTTT. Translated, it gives CASSPTPGAVQLQHF.

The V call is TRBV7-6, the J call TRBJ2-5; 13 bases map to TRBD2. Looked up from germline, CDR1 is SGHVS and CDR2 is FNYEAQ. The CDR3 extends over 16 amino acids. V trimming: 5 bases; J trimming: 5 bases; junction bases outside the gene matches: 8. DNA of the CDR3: TGTGCCAGCAGCCTAGGACTAGCGGGAGTTTCGGAGACCCAGTACTTC. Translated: CASSLGLAGVSETQYF.